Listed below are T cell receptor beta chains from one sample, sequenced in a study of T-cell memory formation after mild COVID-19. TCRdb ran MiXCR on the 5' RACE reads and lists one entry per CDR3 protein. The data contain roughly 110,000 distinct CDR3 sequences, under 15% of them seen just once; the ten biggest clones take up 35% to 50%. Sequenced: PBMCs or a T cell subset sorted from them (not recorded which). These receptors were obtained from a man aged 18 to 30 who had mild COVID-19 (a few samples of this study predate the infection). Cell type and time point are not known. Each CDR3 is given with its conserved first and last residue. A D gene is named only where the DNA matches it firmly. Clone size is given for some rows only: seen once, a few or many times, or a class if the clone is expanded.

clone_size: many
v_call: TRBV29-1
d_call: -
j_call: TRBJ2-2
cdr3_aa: CSVEDGSDTGELFF
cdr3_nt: TGCAGCGTTGAGGACGGTTCGGACACCGGGGAGCTGTTTTTT

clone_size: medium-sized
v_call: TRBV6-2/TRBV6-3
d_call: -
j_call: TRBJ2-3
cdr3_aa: CASTLSDRPTDTQYF
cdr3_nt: TGTGCCAGCACCCTCTCGGACCGACCCACAGATACGCAGTATTTT

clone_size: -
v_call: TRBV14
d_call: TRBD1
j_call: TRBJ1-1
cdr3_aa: CASSQMRWRTGAQNTEAFF
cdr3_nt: TGTGCCAGCAGCCAAATGAGATGGCGGACAGGGGCTCAGAACACTGAAGCTTTCTTT

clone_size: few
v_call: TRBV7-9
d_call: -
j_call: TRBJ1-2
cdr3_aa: CASSLVRQLAYGYTF
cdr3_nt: TGTGCCAGCAGCTTAGTCAGGCAGTTGGCCTATGGCTACACCTTC

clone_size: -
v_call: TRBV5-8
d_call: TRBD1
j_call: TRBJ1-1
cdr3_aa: CASSLTGATEAFF
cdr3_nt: TGTGCCAGCAGCTTGACAGGGGCCACTGAAGCTTTCTTT

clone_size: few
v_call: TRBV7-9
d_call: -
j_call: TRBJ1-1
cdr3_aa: CASRRPSLNTEAFF
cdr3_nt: TGTGCCAGCAGACGACCGAGCTTGAACACTGAAGCTTTCTTT

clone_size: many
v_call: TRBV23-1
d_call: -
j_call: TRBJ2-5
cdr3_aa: CASTPFVARTEETQYF
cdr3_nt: TGCGCCAGCACTCCATTTGTGGCTAGGACAGAAGAGACCCAGTACTTC

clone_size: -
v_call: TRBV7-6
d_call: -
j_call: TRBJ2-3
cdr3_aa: CASSLGGASSTDTQYF
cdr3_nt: TGTGCCAGCAGCTTAGGAGGTGCCTCAAGCACAGATACGCAGTATTTT

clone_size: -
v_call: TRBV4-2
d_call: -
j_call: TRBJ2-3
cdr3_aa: CASSQDWRGGTDTQYF
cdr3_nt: TGCGCCAGCAGCCAAGACTGGCGGGGTGGCACAGATACGCAGTATTTT

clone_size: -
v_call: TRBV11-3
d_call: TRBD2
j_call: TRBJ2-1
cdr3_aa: CASSSKRGGAYEQFF
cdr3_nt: TGTGCCAGCAGCTCCAAGCGGGGGGGCGCGTATGAGCAGTTCTTC

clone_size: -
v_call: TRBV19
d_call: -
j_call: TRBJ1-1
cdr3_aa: CASSWAPNTEAFF
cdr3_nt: TGTGCCAGTAGTTGGGCCCCGAACACTGAAGCTTTCTTT

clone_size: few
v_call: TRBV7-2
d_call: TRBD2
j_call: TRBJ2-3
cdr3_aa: CASSSRLAGASTDTQYF
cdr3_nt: TGTGCCAGCAGCTCGAGACTAGCGGGAGCTAGCACAGATACGCAGTATTTT

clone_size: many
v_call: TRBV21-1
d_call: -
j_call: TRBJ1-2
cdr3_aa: CASIWSPRGYTF
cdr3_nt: TGTGCCAGCATATGGAGCCCGAGGGGCTACACCTTC

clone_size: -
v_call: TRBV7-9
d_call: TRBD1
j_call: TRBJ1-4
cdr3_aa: CASSLRGQINEKLFF
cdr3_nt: TGTGCCAGCAGCCTCAGGGGGCAGATTAATGAAAAACTGTTTTTT

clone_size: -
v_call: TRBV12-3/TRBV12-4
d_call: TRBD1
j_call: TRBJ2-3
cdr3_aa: CASSSRDRGADTQYF
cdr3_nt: TGTGCCAGCAGTTCCCGGGACAGGGGCGCAGATACGCAGTATTTT

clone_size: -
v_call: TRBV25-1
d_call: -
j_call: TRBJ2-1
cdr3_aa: CASKLDEQFF
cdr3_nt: TGTGCCAGCAAATTGGATGAGCAGTTCTTC

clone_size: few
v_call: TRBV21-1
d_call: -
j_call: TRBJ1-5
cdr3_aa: CASSSREGRARQPQHF
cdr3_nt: TGTGCCAGCAGCTCCCGTGAGGGCAGGGCCAGACAGCCCCAGCATTTT

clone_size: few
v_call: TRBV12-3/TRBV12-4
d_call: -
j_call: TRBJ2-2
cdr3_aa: CASSLWVSGELFF
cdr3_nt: TGTGCCAGCAGTTTATGGGTCTCCGGGGAGCTGTTTTTT

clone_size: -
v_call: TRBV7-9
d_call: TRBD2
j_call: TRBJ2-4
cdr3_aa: CASSATSGGDIQYF
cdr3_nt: TGTGCCAGCAGCGCCACTAGCGGGGGAGACATTCAGTACTTC

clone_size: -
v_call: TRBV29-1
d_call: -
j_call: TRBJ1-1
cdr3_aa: CSVGGKAFF
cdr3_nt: TGCAGCGTTGGGGGCAAAGCTTTCTTT

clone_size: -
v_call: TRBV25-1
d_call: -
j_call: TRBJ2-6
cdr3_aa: CASSNRAGANVLTF
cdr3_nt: TGTGCCAGCAGTAACAGGGCTGGGGCCAACGTCCTGACTTTC

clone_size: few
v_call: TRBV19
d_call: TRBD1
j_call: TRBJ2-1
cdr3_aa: CASSILPGTAYNEQFF
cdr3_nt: TGTGCCAGTAGTATCCTTCCCGGGACAGCCTACAATGAGCAGTTCTTC

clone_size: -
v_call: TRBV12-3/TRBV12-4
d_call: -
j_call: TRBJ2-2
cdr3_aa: CASSLGTAYTGELFF
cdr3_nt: TGTGCCAGCAGTTTAGGGACAGCCTACACCGGGGAGCTGTTTTTT

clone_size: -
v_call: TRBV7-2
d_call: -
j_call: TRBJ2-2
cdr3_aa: CASSRTHVANTGELFF
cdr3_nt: TGTGCCAGCAGCCGCACGCATGTAGCGAACACCGGGGAGCTGTTTTTT

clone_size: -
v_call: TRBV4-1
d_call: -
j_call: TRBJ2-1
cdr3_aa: CASSQDYGGRGEQFF
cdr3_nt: TGCGCCAGCAGCCAAGATTACGGGGGGCGGGGTGAGCAGTTCTTC

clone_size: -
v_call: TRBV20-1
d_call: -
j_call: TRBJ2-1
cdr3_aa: CSASGEAYNEQFF
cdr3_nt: TGCAGTGCTAGCGGGGAGGCCTACAATGAGCAGTTCTTC